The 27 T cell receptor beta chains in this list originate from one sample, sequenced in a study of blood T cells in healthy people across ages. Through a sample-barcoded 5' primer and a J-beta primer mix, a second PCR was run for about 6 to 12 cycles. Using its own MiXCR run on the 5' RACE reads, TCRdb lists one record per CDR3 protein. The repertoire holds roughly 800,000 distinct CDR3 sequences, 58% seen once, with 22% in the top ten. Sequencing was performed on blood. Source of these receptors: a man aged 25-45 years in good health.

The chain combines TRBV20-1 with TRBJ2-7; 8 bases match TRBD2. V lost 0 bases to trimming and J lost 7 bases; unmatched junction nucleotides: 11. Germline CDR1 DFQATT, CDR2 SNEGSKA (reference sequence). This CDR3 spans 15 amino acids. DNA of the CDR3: TGCAGTGCTAGAGATCGTATTAGCGGGGTCCCTGAGCAGTACTTC. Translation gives CSARDRISGVPEQYF.

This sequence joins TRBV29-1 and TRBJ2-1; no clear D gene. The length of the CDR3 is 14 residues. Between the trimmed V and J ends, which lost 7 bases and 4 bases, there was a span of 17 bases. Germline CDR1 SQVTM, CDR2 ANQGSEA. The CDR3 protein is CSALPQWGYNEQFF. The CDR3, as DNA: TGCAGCGCTCTGCCTCAGTGGGGTTACAATGAGCAGTTCTTC.

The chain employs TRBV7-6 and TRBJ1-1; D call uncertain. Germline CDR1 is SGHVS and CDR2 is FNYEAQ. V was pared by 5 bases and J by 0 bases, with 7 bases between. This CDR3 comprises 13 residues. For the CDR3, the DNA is TGTGCCAGCAGCCTCCAAATGAACACTGAAGCTTTCTTT. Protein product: CASSLQMNTEAFF.

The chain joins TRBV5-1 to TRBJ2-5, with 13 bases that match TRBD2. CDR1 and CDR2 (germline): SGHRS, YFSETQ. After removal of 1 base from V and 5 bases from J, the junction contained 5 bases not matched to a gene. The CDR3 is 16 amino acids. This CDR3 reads CASSLPLAGGLETQYF. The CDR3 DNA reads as TGCGCCAGCAGCTTGCCACTAGCGGGGGGGCTGGAGACCCAGTACTTC.

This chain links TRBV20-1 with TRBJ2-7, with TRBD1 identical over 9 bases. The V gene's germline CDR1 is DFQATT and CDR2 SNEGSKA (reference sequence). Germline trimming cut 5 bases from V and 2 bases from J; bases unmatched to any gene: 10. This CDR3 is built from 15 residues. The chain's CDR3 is CSALFRQGGAYEQYF. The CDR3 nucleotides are TGCAGTGCTTTATTCAGACAGGGGGGTGCCTACGAGCAGTACTTC.

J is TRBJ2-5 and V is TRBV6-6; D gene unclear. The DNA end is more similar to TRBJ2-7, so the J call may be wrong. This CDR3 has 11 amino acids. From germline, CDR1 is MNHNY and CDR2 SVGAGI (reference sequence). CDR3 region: CAIRTPLEQYF. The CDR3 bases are TGTGCCATACGCACACCACTCGAGCAGTACTTC.

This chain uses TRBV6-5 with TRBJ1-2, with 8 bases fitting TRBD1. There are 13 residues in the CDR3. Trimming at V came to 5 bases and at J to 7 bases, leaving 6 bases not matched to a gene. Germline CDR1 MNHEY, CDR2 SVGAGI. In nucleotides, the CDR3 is TGTGCCAGCAGTCCGGACAGGGAGGTTGGCTACACCTTC. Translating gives CASSPDREVGYTF.

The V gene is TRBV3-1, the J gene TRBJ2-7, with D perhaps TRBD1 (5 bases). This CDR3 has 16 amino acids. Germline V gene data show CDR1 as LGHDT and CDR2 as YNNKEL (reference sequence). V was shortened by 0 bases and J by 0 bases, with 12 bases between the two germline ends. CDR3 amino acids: CASSQDLSTVSYEQYF. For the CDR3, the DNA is TGTGCCAGCAGCCAAGATCTATCGACAGTCTCCTACGAGCAGTACTTC.

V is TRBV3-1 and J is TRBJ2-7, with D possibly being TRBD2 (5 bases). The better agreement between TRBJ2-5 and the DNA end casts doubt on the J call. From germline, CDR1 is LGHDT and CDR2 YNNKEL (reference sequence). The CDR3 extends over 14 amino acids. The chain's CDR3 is CASSHTARAETQYF. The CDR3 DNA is TGTGCCAGCAGCCATACTGCGAGGGCAGAGACCCAGTACTTC.

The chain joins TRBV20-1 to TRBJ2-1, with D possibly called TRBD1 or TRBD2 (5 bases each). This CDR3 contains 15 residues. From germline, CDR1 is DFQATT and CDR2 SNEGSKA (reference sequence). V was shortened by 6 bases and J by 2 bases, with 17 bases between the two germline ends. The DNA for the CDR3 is TGCAGTGCCCGACCCGGGACCTCGACCTACAATGAGCAGTTCTTC. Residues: CSARPGTSTYNEQFF.

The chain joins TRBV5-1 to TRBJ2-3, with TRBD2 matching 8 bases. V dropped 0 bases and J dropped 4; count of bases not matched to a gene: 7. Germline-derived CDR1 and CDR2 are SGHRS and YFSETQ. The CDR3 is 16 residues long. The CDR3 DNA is TGCGCCAGCAGCTTGGCCTCTAGCGGGTTGGCAGATACGCAGTATTTT. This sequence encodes CASSLASSGLADTQYF.

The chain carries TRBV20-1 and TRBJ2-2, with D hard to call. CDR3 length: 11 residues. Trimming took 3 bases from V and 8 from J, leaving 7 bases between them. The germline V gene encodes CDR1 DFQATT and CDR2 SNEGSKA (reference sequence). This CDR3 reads CSASLRGELFF. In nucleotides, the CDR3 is TGCAGTGCTAGCCTTAGGGGGGAGCTGTTTTTT.

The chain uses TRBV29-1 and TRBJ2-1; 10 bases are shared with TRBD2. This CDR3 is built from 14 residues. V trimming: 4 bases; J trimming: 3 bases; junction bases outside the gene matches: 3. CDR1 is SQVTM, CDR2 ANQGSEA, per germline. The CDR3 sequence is CSVGTSGDYNEQFF. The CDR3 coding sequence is TGCAGCGTTGGGACTAGCGGAGACTACAATGAGCAGTTCTTC.

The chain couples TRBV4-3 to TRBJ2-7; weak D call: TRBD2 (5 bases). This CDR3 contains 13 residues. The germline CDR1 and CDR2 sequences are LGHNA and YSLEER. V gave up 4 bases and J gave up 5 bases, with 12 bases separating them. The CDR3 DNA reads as TGCGCCAGCAGCCTCGGGGTCGCCAACGAGCAGTACTTC. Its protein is CASSLGVANEQYF.

The CDR3 region has the DNA TGTGCCAGCAGGGTACAGGGCGGCGGCTCCTACGAGCAGTACTTC. Amino acid sequence: CASRVQGGGSYEQYF. The V and J genes are TRBV6-1 and TRBJ2-7; possible D gene TRBD1, 6 bases. The CDR3 length is 15 residues. Trimming shortened V by 6 bases and J by 0 bases, and 15 bases separated the two germline ends. In germline, CDR1 is MNHNS, CDR2 SASEGT.

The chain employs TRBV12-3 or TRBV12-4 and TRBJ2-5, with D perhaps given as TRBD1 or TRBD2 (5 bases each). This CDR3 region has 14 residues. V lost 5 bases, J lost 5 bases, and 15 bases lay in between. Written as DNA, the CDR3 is TGTGCCAGCAGTATAACCGGGACGAGGGAGACCCAGTACTTC. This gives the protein CASSITGTRETQYF.

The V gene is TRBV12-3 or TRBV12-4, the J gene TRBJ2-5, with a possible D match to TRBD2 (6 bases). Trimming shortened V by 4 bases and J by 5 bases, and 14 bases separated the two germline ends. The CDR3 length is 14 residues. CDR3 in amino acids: CASSYPGGLETQYF. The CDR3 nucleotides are TGTGCCAGCAGTTATCCCGGGGGACTGGAGACCCAGTACTTC.

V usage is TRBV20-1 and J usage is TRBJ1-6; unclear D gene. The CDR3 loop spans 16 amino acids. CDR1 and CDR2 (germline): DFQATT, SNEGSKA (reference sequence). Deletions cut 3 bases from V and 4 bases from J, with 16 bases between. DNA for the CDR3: TGCAGTGCTAGGATCGGAGGAGGCCCTTATAATTCACCCCTCCACTTT. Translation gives CSARIGGGPYNSPLHF.

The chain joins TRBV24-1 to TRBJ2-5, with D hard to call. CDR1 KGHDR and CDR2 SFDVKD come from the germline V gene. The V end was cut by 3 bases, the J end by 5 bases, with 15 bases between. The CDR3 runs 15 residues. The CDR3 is CATSDDRRRRETQYF. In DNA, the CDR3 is TGTGCCACCAGTGATGATCGGAGAAGACGGGAGACCCAGTACTTC.

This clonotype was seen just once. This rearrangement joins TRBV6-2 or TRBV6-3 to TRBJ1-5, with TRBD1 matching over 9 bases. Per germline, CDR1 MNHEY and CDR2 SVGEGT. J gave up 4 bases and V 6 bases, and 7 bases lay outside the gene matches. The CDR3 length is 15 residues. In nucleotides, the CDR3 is TGTGCCAGCAGCCAAGGACAGGGGAGGAATCAGCCCCAGCATTTT. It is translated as CASSQGQGRNQPQHF.

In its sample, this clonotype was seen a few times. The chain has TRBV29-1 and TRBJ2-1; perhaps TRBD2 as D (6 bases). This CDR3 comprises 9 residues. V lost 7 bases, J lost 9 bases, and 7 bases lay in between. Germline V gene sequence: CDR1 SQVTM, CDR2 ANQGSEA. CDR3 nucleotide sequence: TGCAGCGGGGGGGTTGAGCAGTTCTTC. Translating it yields CSGGVEQFF.

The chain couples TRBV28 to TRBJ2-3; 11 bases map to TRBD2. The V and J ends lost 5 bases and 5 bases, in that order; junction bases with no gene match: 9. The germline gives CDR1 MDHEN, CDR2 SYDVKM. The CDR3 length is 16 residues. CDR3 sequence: CASSKRRGLAGDTQYF. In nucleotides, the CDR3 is TGTGCCAGCAGTAAAAGGCGTGGACTAGCGGGAGATACGCAGTATTTT.

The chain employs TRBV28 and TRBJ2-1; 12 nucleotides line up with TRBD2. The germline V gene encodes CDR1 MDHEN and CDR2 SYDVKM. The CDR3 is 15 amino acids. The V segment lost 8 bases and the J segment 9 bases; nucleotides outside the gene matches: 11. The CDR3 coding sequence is TGTGCCAGCCGCCAAGGACTAGCGGGAAGCGGTGAGCAGTTCTTC. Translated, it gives CASRQGLAGSGEQFF. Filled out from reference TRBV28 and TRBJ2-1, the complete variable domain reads DVKVTQSSRYLVKRTGEKVFLECVQDMDHENMFWYRQDPGLGLRLIYFSYDVKMKEKGDIPEGYSVSREKKERFSLILESASTNQTSMYLCASRQGLAGSGEQFFGPGTRLTVL.

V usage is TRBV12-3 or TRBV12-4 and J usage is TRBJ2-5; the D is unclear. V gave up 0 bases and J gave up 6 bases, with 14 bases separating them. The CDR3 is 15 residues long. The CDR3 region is CASSLAPGPQKTQYF. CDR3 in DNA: TGTGCCAGCAGTTTAGCGCCCGGGCCCCAGAAGACCCAGTACTTC.

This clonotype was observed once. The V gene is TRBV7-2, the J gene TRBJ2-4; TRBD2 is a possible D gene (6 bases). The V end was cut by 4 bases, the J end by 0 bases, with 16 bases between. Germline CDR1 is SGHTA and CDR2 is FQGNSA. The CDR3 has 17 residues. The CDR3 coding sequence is TGTGCCAGCAGCTCCCCTGGGAGGCCCTTAGCCAAAAACATTCAGTACTTC. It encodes CASSSPGRPLAKNIQYF.

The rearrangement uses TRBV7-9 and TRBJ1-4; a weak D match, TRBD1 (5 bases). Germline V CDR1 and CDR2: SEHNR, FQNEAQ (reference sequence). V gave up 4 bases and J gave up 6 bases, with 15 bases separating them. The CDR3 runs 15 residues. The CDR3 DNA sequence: TGTGCCAGCAGCTCCCCGGGACGTCGGGATGAAAAACTGTTTTTT. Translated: CASSSPGRRDEKLFF.

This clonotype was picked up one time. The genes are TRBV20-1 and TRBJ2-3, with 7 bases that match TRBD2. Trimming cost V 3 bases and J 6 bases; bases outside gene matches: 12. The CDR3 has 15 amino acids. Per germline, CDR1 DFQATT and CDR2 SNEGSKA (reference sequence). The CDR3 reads CSARDPGGRGDTQYF. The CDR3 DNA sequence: TGCAGTGCTAGGGACCCGGGCGGGAGAGGGGATACGCAGTATTTT.